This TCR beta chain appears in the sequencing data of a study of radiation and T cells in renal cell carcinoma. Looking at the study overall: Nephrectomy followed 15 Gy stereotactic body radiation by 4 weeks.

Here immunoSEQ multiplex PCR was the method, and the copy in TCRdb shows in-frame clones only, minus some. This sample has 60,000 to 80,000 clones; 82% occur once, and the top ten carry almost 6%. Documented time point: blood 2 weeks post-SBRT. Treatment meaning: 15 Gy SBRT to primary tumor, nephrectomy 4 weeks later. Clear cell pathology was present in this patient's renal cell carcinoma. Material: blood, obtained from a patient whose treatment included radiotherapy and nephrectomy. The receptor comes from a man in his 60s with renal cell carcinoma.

The CDR3 bases are TGTGCCAGCAGTGACGGGGTTCTAGCGGGAAGTACCGGGGAGCTGTTTTTT. Residues: CASSDGVLAGSTGELFF. The chain links TRBV6-1 to TRBJ2-2; TRBD2 matches 9 bases. Per germline, CDR1 MNHNS and CDR2 SASEGT. J gave up 5 bases and V 3 bases, and 10 bases lay outside the gene matches. This CDR3 comprises 17 residues.